The clone carrying this T cell receptor beta chain was found a few times. The data stem from a study of regulatory T cells in long-lasting Graves disease. Time point indicated: persistent/refractory GD, antithyroid drugs over 5 years with positive TRAb. PBMC-extracted RNA yielded the TCR library. With iRepertoire HTBI primers and Arm-PCR of CDR3 regions, TCR beta libraries were built. A single record per CDR3 protein comes from TCRdb applying MiXCR to the multiplex PCR reads. The table shows 600,000 to 850,000 distinct CDR3 sequences, with approximately 31% occurring only once. The germline gives CDR1 SGHDT, CDR2 YYEEEE. The ends were cut back, 2 bases at V and 7 bases at J, with 12 bases in the middle. There are 13 residues in the CDR3.

The chain has TRBV5-6 and TRBJ1-2, with a tentative D call TRBD1 (6 bases). This receptor was identified in a female donor with Graves disease. The input for sequencing was peripheral blood mononuclear cells (PBMCs), taken when the disease was refractory, from a patient treated with antithyroid drugs. This CDR3 is CASSFPTGSGYTF. The DNA of the CDR3 is TGTGCCAGCAGCTTCCCGACAGGATCTGGCTACACCTTC.